This T cell receptor (beta chain) came from a study of cytomegalovirus exposure and HLA in healthy donors. The germline V gene has CDR1 MNHEY and CDR2 SVGAGI. The CDR3 sequence is 13 residues long. V was shortened by 8 bases and J by 9 bases, with 14 bases between the two germline ends. The PCR was carried out with 60 Vbeta primers and 13 Jbeta primers. The assay was immunoSEQ multiplex PCR, and TCRdb's table has in-frame clones only and misses some. The sample consists of 100,000 to 150,000 clones, about 61% of them appearing once. Specimen: PBMCs. The TCR comes from a woman aged 40 to 50 in good health and CMV-seronegative. The rearrangement uses TRBV6-5 and TRBJ1-6, with unresolved D. Here the CDR3 DNA reads TGTGCCAGCCGTGAGGGCAGCGGTTCACCCCTCCACTTT. This codes for CASREGSGSPLHF.